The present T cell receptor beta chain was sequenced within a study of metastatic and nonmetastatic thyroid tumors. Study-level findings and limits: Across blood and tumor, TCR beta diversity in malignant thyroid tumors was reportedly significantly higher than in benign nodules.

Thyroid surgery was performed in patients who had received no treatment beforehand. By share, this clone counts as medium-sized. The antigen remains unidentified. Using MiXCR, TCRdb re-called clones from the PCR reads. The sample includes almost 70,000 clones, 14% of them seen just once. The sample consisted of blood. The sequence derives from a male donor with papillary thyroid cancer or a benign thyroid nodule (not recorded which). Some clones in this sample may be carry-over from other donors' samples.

The CDR3 nucleotides are TGTGCCAGCAGTTTAGGCCAGGGGGCATGGTGGACTGAAGCTTTCTTT. As protein: CASSLGQGAWWTEAFF. The rearrangement joins TRBV28 to TRBJ1-1; 8 bases line up with TRBD1. This CDR3 is 16 amino acids long. Per the germline V gene, CDR1 is MDHEN and CDR2 is SYDVKM. Trimming removed 2 bases from V and 5 bases from J; junction bases left unmatched: 10.